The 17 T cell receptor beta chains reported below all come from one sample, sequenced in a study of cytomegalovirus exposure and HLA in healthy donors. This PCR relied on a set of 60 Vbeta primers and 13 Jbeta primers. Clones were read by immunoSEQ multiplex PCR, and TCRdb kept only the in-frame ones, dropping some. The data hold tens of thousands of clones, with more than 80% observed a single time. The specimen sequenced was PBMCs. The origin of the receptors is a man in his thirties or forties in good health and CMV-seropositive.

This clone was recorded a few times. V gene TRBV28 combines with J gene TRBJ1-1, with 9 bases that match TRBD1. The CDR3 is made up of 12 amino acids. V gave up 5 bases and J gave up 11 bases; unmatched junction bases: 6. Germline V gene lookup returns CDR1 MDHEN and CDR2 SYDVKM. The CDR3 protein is CASSLTGTGAFF. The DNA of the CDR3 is TGTGCCAGCAGTCTCACCGGGACAGGGGCTTTCTTT.

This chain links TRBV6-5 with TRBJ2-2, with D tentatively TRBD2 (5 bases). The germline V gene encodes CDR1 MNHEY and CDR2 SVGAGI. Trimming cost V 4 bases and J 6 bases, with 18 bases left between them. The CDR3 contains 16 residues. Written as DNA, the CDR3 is TGTGCCAGCAGTTTCTCCCGCGGGTTCCGCCCCGGGGAGCTGTTTTTT. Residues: CASSFSRGFRPGELFF.

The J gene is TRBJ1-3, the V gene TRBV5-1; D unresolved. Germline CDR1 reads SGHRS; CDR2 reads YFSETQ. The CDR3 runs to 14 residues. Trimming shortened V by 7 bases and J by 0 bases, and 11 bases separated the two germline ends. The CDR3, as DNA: TGCGCCAGCTCGCCCGGAGACTCTGGAAACACCATATATTTT. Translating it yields CASSPGDSGNTIYF.

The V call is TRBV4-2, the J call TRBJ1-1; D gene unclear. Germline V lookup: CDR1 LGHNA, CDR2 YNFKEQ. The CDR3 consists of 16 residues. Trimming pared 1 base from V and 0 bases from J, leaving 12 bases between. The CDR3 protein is CASSQGGEVVNTEAFF. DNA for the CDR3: TGTGCCAGCAGCCAAGGAGGTGAAGTAGTGAACACTGAAGCTTTCTTT.

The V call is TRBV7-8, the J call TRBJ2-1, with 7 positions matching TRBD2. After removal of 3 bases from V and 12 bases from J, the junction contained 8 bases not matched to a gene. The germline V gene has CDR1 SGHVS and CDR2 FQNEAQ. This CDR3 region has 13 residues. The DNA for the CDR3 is TGTGCCAGCAGCTTCCGGCGGGAGATTGTGCAGTTCTTC. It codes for CASSFRREIVQFF. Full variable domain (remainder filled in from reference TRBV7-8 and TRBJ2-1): GAGVSQSPRYKVAKRGQDVALRCDPISGHVSLFWYQQALGQGPEFLTYFQNEAQLDKSGLPSDRFFAERPEGSVSTLKIQRTQQEDSAVYLCASSFRREIVQFFGPGTRLTVL.

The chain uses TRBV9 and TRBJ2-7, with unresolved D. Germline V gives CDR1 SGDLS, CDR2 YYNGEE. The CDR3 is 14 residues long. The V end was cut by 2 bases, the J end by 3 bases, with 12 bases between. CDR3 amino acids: CASSVGDGYYEQYF. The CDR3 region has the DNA TGTGCCAGCAGCGTGGGTGACGGGTACTACGAGCAGTACTTC. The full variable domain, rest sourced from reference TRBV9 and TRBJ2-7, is DSGVTQTPKHLITATGQRVTLRCSPRSGDLSVYWYQQSLDQGLQFLIQYYNGEERAKGNILERFSAQQFPDLHSELNLSSLELGDSALYFCASSVGDGYYEQYFGPGTRLTVT.

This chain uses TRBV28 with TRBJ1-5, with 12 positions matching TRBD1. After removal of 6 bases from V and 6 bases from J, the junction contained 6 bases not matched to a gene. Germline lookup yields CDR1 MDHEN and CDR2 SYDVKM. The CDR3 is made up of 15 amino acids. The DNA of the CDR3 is TGTGCCAGCAGCCCGGGACAGGGGGCTGTTCAGCCCCAGCATTTT. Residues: CASSPGQGAVQPQHF.

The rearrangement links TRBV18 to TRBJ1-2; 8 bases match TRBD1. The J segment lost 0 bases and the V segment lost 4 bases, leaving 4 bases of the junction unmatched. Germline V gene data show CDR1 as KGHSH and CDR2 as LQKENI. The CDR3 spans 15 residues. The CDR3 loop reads CASSLGTGPNYGYTF. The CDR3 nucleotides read TGTGCCAGCTCACTGGGGACAGGACCTAACTATGGCTACACCTTC.

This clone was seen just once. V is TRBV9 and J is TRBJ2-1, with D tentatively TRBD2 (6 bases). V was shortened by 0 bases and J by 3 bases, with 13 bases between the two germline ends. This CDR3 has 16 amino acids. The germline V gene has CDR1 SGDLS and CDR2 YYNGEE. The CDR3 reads CASSVDVWRDYNEQFF. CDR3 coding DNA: TGTGCCAGCAGCGTAGATGTGTGGCGGGACTACAATGAGCAGTTCTTC.

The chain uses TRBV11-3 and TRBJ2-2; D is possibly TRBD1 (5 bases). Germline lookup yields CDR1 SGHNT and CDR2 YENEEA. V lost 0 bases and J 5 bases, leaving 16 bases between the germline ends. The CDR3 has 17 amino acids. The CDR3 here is CASSLDDSRMGTGELFF. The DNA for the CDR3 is TGTGCCAGCAGCTTAGACGACAGCAGAATGGGTACCGGGGAGCTGTTTTTT. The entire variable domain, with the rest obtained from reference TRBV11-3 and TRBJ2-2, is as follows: EAGVVQSPRYKIIEKKQPVAFWCNPISGHNTLYWYLQNLGQGPELLIRYENEEAVDDSQLPKDRFSAERLKGVDSTLKIQPAELGDSAVYLCASSLDDSRMGTGELFFGEGSRLTVL.

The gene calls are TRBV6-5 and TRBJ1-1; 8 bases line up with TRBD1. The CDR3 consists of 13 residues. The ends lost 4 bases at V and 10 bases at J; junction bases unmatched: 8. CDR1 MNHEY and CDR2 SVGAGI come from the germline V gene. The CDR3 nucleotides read TGTGCCAGCAGTTCTCTCGGGACAGGAAGAGCTTTCTTT. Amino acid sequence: CASSSLGTGRAFF.

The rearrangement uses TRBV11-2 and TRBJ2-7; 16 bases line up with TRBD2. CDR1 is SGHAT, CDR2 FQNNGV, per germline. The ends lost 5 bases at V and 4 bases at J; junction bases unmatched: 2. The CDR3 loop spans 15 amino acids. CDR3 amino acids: CASSPGLAGGYEQYF. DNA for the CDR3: TGTGCCAGCAGCCCGGGACTAGCGGGAGGGTACGAGCAGTACTTC. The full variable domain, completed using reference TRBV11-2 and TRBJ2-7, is EAGVAQSPRYKIIEKRQSVAFWCNPISGHATLYWYQQILGQGPKLLIQFQNNGVVDDSQLPKDRFSAERLKGVDSTLKIQPAKLEDSAVYLCASSPGLAGGYEQYFGPGTRLTVT.

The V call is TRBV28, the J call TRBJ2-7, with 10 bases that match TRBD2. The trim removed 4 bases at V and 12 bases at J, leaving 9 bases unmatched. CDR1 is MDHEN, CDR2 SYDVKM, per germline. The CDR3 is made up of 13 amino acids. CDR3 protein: CASSSLAAGGAYF. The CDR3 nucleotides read TGTGCCAGCAGTTCCTTAGCAGCGGGAGGGGCGTACTTC.

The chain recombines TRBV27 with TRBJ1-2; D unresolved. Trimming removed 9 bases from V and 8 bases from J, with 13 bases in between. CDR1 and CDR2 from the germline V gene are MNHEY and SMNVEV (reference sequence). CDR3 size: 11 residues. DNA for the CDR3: TGTGCCAGTGGACGGACGGGGGGCTACACCTTC. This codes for CASGRTGGYTF.

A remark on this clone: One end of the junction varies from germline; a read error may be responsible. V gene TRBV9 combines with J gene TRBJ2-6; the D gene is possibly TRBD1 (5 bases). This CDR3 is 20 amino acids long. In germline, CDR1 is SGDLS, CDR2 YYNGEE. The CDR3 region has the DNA TGTGCCAGCAGCGTAGACGGACACAGTGCCTTCGTCTCTGGGGCCAACGCCCTGACTTTC. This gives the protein CASSVDGHSAFVSGANALTF.

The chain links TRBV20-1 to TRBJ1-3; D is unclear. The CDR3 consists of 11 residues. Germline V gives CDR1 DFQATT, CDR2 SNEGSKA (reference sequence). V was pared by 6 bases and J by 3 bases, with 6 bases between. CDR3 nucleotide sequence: TGCAGTGCCGGTTATGGAAACACCATATATTTT. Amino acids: CSAGYGNTIYF.

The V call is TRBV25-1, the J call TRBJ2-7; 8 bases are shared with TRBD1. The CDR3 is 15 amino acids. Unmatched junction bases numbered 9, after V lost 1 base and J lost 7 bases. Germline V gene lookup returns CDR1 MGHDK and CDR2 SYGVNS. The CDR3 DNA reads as TGTGCCAGCAGTGAATTCGGCAGGGGGCAGGGGGAGCAGTACTTC. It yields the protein CASSEFGRGQGEQYF.